One and the same sample provided the 13 T cell receptor beta chains below, sequenced in a study of T cell repertoires in cytomegalovirus infection. TCRdb called the reads again in MiXCR, with one record for every CDR3 protein. This sample carries around 240,000 distinct CDR3 sequences, roughly 23% of them seen once, and the ten largest clones take about 20%. Material for sequencing was CD8+ T cells from PBMCs. The receptors come from a human donor in good health (CMV status not recorded). Some clones in this sample may be carry-over from other donors' samples.

The chain links TRBV12-3 or TRBV12-4 to TRBJ2-5; TRBD2 agrees at 11 bases. V shed 3 bases, J shed 6 bases, and the junction held 9 bases outside the gene matches. The CDR3 is 16 amino acids. The CDR3 sequence is CASSFSGGAAWKTQYF. The CDR3 DNA sequence: TGTGCCAGCAGTTTTAGCGGGGGGGCCGCCTGGAAGACCCAGTACTTC.

The J gene is TRBJ2-1, the V gene TRBV2; 11 bases agree with TRBD2. Losses at the gene ends were 6 bases for V and 0 bases for J; bases not matched to a gene: 16. CDR3 length equals 20 residues. The germline gives CDR1 SNHLY, CDR2 FYNNEI. CDR3 loop: CASRSGGPLAGGHSYNEQFF. The CDR3 DNA reads TGTGCCAGCAGATCAGGGGGGCCCCTAGCGGGGGGTCACTCCTACAATGAGCAGTTCTTC.

This clonotype appeared many times. V and J are TRBV7-2 and TRBJ1-6; 8 bases are shared with TRBD1. CDR3 length equals 15 residues. With 3 bases clipped from V and 9 bases from J, the junction kept 7 bases outside the gene matches. From germline, CDR1 is SGHTA and CDR2 FQGNSA. CDR3 nucleotides: TGTGCCAGCAGCTTCGTAAGAGACAGGGGTTCACCCCTCCACTTT. It encodes CASSFVRDRGSPLHF.

This clonotype was recorded at least ten times. CDR3 sequence (DNA): TGTGCCAGCAGTGAATGGGCGGGTAATATCGAGCTGAACACTGAAGCTTTCTTT. Residues: CASSEWAGNIELNTEAFF. The V call is TRBV25-1, the J call TRBJ1-1; D remains ambiguous. Germline lookup yields CDR1 MGHDK and CDR2 SYGVNS. V was pared by 1 base and J by 0 bases, with 18 bases between. The CDR3 loop spans 18 amino acids.

V is TRBV7-9 and J is TRBJ2-5; possibly TRBD2 for D (5 bases). The CDR3 length is 17 residues. V gave up 4 bases and J gave up 2 bases, with 20 bases separating them. CDR1 is SEHNR, CDR2 FQNEAQ, per germline (reference sequence). In DNA, the CDR3 is TGTGCCAGCAGCTCGCCGGGAAAGACTAACCTTCAAGAGACCCAGTACTTC. Protein: CASSSPGKTNLQETQYF.

The chain combines TRBV3-1 with TRBJ1-2, with D uncertain. CDR1 LGHDT and CDR2 YNNKEL come from the germline V gene (reference sequence). With 1 base removed from V and 8 bases from J, the gap between germline ends came to 17 bases. The CDR3 consists of 15 residues. The CDR3 reads CASSQGWTEVRGYTF. The CDR3 DNA follows: TGTGCCAGCAGCCAAGGATGGACGGAGGTCCGGGGCTACACCTTC.

The V call is TRBV3-1, the J call TRBJ2-2; D remains unclear. Germline V gene lookup returns CDR1 LGHDT and CDR2 YNNKEL (reference sequence). V lost 4 bases and J 0 bases, leaving 9 bases between the germline ends. This CDR3 comprises 15 residues. In DNA form, the CDR3 reads TGTGCCAGCAGCCCCGGGCCCGCGAACACCGGGGAGCTGTTTTTT. This codes for CASSPGPANTGELFF.

This clonotype was recorded at least ten times. J is TRBJ1-2 and V is TRBV6-5; D is uncertain. The length of the CDR3 is 13 residues. Trimming removed 2 bases from V and 3 bases from J, with 7 bases in between. From germline, CDR1 is MNHEY and CDR2 SVGAGI. This CDR3 reads CASSYGQHYGYTF. The CDR3 nucleotides are TGTGCCAGCAGTTACGGGCAGCACTATGGCTACACCTTC.

This clonotype has a handful of counts. The V and J genes are TRBV7-9 and TRBJ1-1, with 8 bases matching TRBD1. The germline CDR1 and CDR2 sequences are SEHNR and FQNEAQ (reference sequence). The J segment lost 5 bases and the V segment lost 4 bases, leaving 9 bases of the junction unmatched. This CDR3 comprises 15 residues. The DNA of the CDR3 is TGTGCCAGCAGCTCCTACGACACAGGGGGGACTGAAGCTTTCTTT. It yields the protein CASSSYDTGGTEAFF.

The chain uses TRBV6-8 and TRBJ2-7; D perhaps matches TRBD1 (5 bases). The CDR3 loop spans 16 amino acids. V lost 0 bases and J 5 bases, leaving 17 bases between the germline ends. Looked up from germline, CDR1 is MNHGY and CDR2 is SAAAGT. The CDR3 coding sequence is TGTGCCAGCAGTTACTCCCCTCCCCCCAGGGTTGACGAGCAGTACTTC. Translating gives CASSYSPPPRVDEQYF.

The chain combines TRBV12-3 or TRBV12-4 with TRBJ2-3, with 8 bases matching TRBD1. The CDR3 sequence is 14 residues long. J lost 2 bases, V lost 7 bases, and 5 bases had no gene match. The CDR3 DNA is TGTGCCAGCACTCGGACAGGGCCCACAGATACGCAGTATTTT. This encodes CASTRTGPTDTQYF.

The chain links TRBV5-6 to TRBJ1-2; TRBD1 matches at 10 bases. The CDR3 is 15 amino acids. Germline values: CDR1 SGHDT, CDR2 YYEEEE. J was trimmed by 8 bases and V by 4 bases; bases with no gene match: 11. CDR3 region: CASSGGGQGPGGYTF. DNA for the CDR3: TGTGCCAGCAGCGGGGGGGGACAGGGGCCTGGAGGCTACACCTTC.

There are a few counts of this clonotype. This chain joins TRBV7-8 and TRBJ2-2; 7 bases are a match to TRBD1. The CDR3 is 13 amino acids. Germline V gene lookup returns CDR1 SGHVS and CDR2 FQNEAQ. V gave up 5 bases and J gave up 6 bases; unmatched junction bases: 3. DNA for the CDR3: TGTGCCAGCAGCCCAGGGACAGCCGGGGAGCTGTTTTTT. As protein: CASSPGTAGELFF.